This T cell receptor (beta chain) was recovered during a study of blood T cell repertoires in COVID-19. Whole-study context: PBMCs, B-cell-depleted T cells, or T cells were the source of the cDNA or gDNA that made up the material.

This CDR3 is 12 amino acids long. From germline, CDR1 is PRHDT and CDR2 FYEKMQ (reference sequence). V was cut by 3 bases and J by 11 bases, with 13 bases left in between. Assay: immunoSEQ multiplex PCR; the TCRdb copy retains only in-frame clones and omits some. The sample has fewer than 200,000 clones; over 80% are singletons. The clonotype comes from a woman aged 50 to 65 who had recovered from COVID-19. The chain is built from TRBV13 and TRBJ1-1; D remains unclear. Sequencing input: PBMCs or T cells enriched from blood (not recorded which). The CDR3 protein is CASSFPARGAFF. DNA for the CDR3: TGTGCCAGCAGCTTCCCCGCCCGGGGTGCTTTCTTT.